The 25 T cell receptor beta chains below all came from one sample that was sequenced in a study of blood T cell repertoires in COVID-19. Clones were sequenced by immunoSEQ multiplex PCR, and TCRdb holds only the in-frame ones, with some missing. This table has over 85,000 clones, 65% to 90% appearing once. What was sequenced was peripheral blood. Receptor source: a man aged 60 to 69 with acute or convalescent COVID-19.

This chain uses TRBV2 with TRBJ1-1; the match to TRBD1 covers 7 bases. In germline, CDR1 is SNHLY, CDR2 FYNNEI. V was pared by 6 bases and J by 10 bases, with 11 bases of the junction left unmatched. The CDR3 is 13 residues long. The CDR3 DNA is TGTGCCAGCAGGACTACAGGGGATAATGCAGCTTTCTTT. Amino acids: CASRTTGDNAAFF.

This chain connects TRBV30 to TRBJ2-7; 8 bases are shared with TRBD1. The CDR3 is 14 residues long. Trimming cost V 1 base and J 4 bases; bases outside gene matches: 6. CDR1 is GTSNPN and CDR2 is SVGIG in the germline V gene (reference sequence). This chain's CDR3 is CAWSEGDRGYEQYF. Written as DNA, the CDR3 is TGTGCCTGGAGTGAGGGTGACAGGGGTTACGAGCAGTACTTC.

In this sample, this clone turned up once. The chain couples TRBV19 to TRBJ1-4; tentatively, D is TRBD1 (6 bases). CDR1 and CDR2 from the germline V gene are LNHDA and SQIVND (reference sequence). The CDR3 has 15 amino acids. Trimming pared 5 bases from V and 7 bases from J, leaving 17 bases between. The CDR3: CASSATTGYGEKLFF. The CDR3, as DNA: TGTGCCAGTAGTGCAACCACAGGGTACGGTGAAAAACTGTTTTTT.

Concerning this clone itself: The junction shows a germline mismatch at one end, possibly a read error. The V gene is TRBV5-4, the J gene TRBJ2-7; the match to TRBD2 covers 11 bases. The CDR3 runs to 13 residues. Germline CDR1 is SGHNT and CDR2 is YYREEE (reference sequence). The CDR3 region is CASSSQGTSGSRF. CDR3 nucleotide sequence: TGTGCCAGCAGCTCCCAGGGAACTAGCGGGAGCCGCTTC.

This chain links TRBV18 with TRBJ1-2; TRBD1 is a possible D gene (5 bases). Germline assignment: CDR1 KGHSH and CDR2 LQKENI. V was cut by 1 base and J by 0 bases, with 12 bases left in between. The CDR3 sequence is 16 residues long. The CDR3 nucleotides are TGTGCCAGCTCACCACAGGAACAGGTCCCTAACTATGGCTACACCTTC. Residues: CASSPQEQVPNYGYTF.

As DNA, the CDR3 is TGTGCCAGCACCCCAGACAGGGTAGGGGGCTATGGCTACACCTTC. As protein: CASTPDRVGGYGYTF. The chain combines TRBV5-6 with TRBJ1-2, with 7 bases matching TRBD1. V gave up 6 bases and J gave up 4 bases; unmatched junction bases: 12. CDR1 and CDR2 (germline): SGHDT, YYEEEE. This CDR3 contains 15 residues.

The chain joins TRBV27 to TRBJ1-2; 7 positions match TRBD1. The trim removed 1 base at V and 7 bases at J, leaving 6 bases unmatched. The CDR3 is made up of 14 amino acids. Looked up from germline, CDR1 is MNHEY and CDR2 is SMNVEV (reference sequence). CDR3 sequence: CASSLFAGGLGYTF. The CDR3 DNA follows: TGTGCCAGCAGTTTATTTGCAGGGGGTCTTGGCTACACCTTC.

The CDR3, as DNA: TGTGCCTGGAAGAACAGGGTGGATTCACCCCTCCACTTT. Protein product: CAWKNRVDSPLHF. V usage is TRBV30 and J usage is TRBJ1-6; tentatively, D is TRBD1 (6 bases). The CDR3 loop spans 13 amino acids. Germline CDR1 and CDR2: GTSNPN and SVGIG (reference sequence). Trimming removed 4 bases from V and 8 bases from J, with 12 bases in between.

Written as DNA, the CDR3 is TGCGCCAGCAGCTTAGAGGGTGCCAAACCCTACAATGAGCAGTTCTTC. Translated, it gives CASSLEGAKPYNEQFF. The chain recombines TRBV5-1 with TRBJ2-1, with a tentative D call TRBD2 (5 bases). V was cut by 2 bases and J by 2 bases, with 14 bases left in between. The CDR3 totals 16 residues. CDR1 is SGHRS and CDR2 is YFSETQ in the germline V gene.

This chain connects TRBV9 to TRBJ1-3; D remains ambiguous. Germline CDR1 and CDR2: SGDLS and YYNGEE. Trimming took 4 bases from V and 0 from J, leaving 11 bases between them. This CDR3 region has 15 residues. The CDR3, as DNA: TGTGCCAGCAGCCCTCAGGTTACCTCTGGAAACACCATATATTTT. Its translation is CASSPQVTSGNTIYF.

This chain connects TRBV27 to TRBJ2-6; 7 bases are shared with TRBD1. Germline trimming cut 6 bases from V and 1 base from J; bases unmatched to any gene: 9. Germline CDR1 and CDR2: MNHEY and SMNVEV (reference sequence). This CDR3 spans 17 amino acids. The DNA for the CDR3 is TGTGCCAGCAGCACCGACAGGGTAGTGTCTGGGGCCAACGTCCTGACTTTC. Translating gives CASSTDRVVSGANVLTF. The complete variable domain, with remaining parts taken from reference TRBV27 and TRBJ2-6, reads EAQVTQNPRYLITVTGKKLTVTCSQNMNHEYMSWYRQDPGLGLRQIYYSMNVEVTDKGDVPEGYKVSRKEKRNFPLILESPSPNQTSLYFCASSTDRVVSGANVLTFGAGSRLTVL.

The chain couples TRBV10-2 to TRBJ2-5; TRBD1 is a possible D gene (5 bases). CDR1 and CDR2 from the germline V gene are WSHSY and SAAADI. The CDR3 runs to 17 residues. The V end was cut by 3 bases, the J end by 1 base, with 18 bases between. In DNA form, the CDR3 reads TGCGCCAGCAGTGAACCCCAGACAGATTTCTTCCAAGAGACCCAGTACTTC. Its protein product is CASSEPQTDFFQETQYF.

This clone was observed once. The chain uses TRBV10-2 and TRBJ2-7; D perhaps matches TRBD1 (6 bases). Germline CDR1 is WSHSY and CDR2 is SAAADI. Trimming took 0 bases from V and 3 from J, leaving 15 bases between them. CDR3 length: 16 residues. The CDR3 DNA follows: TGCGCCAGCAGTGAGTCGACTCCAGGGACACACTACGAGCAGTACTTC. This encodes CASSESTPGTHYEQYF.

The chain is built from TRBV7-9 and TRBJ2-5, with TRBD1 matching over 9 bases. The J segment lost 5 bases and the V segment lost 6 bases, leaving 7 bases of the junction unmatched. Germline CDR1 reads SEHNR; CDR2 reads FQNEAQ (reference sequence). The CDR3 has 14 amino acids. The CDR3 DNA follows: TGTGCCAGCAGACGGACAGGGGCTGGTGAGACCCAGTACTTC. This encodes CASRRTGAGETQYF.

This chain uses TRBV10-2 with TRBJ1-2, with unresolved D. The CDR3 is 13 residues long. The V gene lost 5 bases and the J gene lost 3 bases, with 10 bases spanning the gap. Germline CDR1 is WSHSY and CDR2 is SAAADI. The CDR3 reads CASSPGAYYGYTF. CDR3 nucleotides: TGCGCCAGCAGTCCGGGAGCCTACTATGGCTACACCTTC.

This clone has more than one count but fewer than ten. The CDR3, as DNA: TGCAGCGTTGAAGATCGGGTAGCGGGCGGGGAGACCCAGTACTTC. Translated, it gives CSVEDRVAGGETQYF. The chain couples TRBV29-1 to TRBJ2-5; TRBD2 matches at 7 bases. V shed 0 bases and J 5 bases; nucleotides not matched to a gene: 9. The germline V gene encodes CDR1 SQVTM and CDR2 ANQGSEA. This CDR3 spans 15 amino acids.

The chain couples TRBV4-3 to TRBJ1-2, with D perhaps TRBD1 (6 bases). This CDR3 is built from 14 residues. V lost 0 bases and J lost 6, with 11 bases in between. The germline V gene encodes CDR1 LGHNA and CDR2 YSLEER. CDR3 bases: TGCGCCAGCAGCCAAGATGGGCAGGGGAATGGCTACACCTTC. Its protein product is CASSQDGQGNGYTF.

J is TRBJ1-2 and V is TRBV6-5, with 8 bases that match TRBD1. CDR1 and CDR2 from the germline V gene are MNHEY and SVGAGI. This CDR3 comprises 15 residues. J gave up 0 bases and V 10 bases, and 10 bases lay outside the gene matches. The CDR3 region has the DNA TGTGCCATACAACCTACAGGGGGATCTAACTATGGCTACACCTTC. Its protein product is CAIQPTGGSNYGYTF.

This clone was counted a few times. The chain links TRBV9 to TRBJ2-1; a possible D gene is TRBD2 (6 bases). Trimming shortened V by 6 bases and J by 4 bases, and 14 bases separated the two germline ends. Germline CDR1 and CDR2: SGDLS and YYNGEE. This CDR3 spans 14 amino acids. The CDR3 loop is CASNSGLSYNEQFF. CDR3 sequence (DNA): TGTGCCAGCAATTCGGGACTTTCATACAATGAGCAGTTCTTC.

The chain combines TRBV5-1 with TRBJ2-1, with D possibly being TRBD2 (5 bases). Trimming took off 3 bases at V and 8 bases at J, with 12 bases between the two ends. The germline CDR1 and CDR2 sequences are SGHRS and YFSETQ. The CDR3 is 13 amino acids. CDR3 residues: CASSSRGRDEQFF. The CDR3, as DNA: TGCGCCAGCAGCTCCCGGGGTAGGGATGAGCAGTTCTTC.

The chain couples TRBV4-1 to TRBJ2-7, with 7 bases fitting TRBD2. Trimming took 1 base from V and 6 from J; bases not matched to a gene: 12. The CDR3 sequence is 16 residues long. Per the germline V gene, CDR1 is MGHRA and CDR2 is YSYEKL. The CDR3, as DNA: TGCGCCAGCAGCCAAGTGATGGGAGGGCCGATCAGCGAGCAGTACTTC. As protein: CASSQVMGGPISEQYF.

This rearrangement joins TRBV20-1 to TRBJ2-1; D is uncertain. Germline CDR1 DFQATT, CDR2 SNEGSKA (reference sequence). The CDR3 runs 11 residues. Trimming took off 5 bases at V and 8 bases at J, with 10 bases between the two ends. The CDR3 DNA reads TGCAGTGCTCTCCTGGAGTATGAGCAGTTCTTC. Translating it yields CSALLEYEQFF.

This chain uses TRBV5-1 with TRBJ2-7; 9 positions match TRBD1. V lost 1 base to trimming and J lost 2 bases; unmatched junction nucleotides: 4. The germline CDR1 and CDR2 sequences are SGHRS and YFSETQ. The CDR3 has 15 amino acids. The CDR3 DNA sequence: TGCGCCAGCAGCTTGTGGACAGGGGTAGCCTACGAGCAGTACTTC. It specifies CASSLWTGVAYEQYF. Combining the CDR3 with reference TRBV5-1 and TRBJ2-7 gives the whole variable domain KAGVTQTPRYLIKTRGQQVTLSCSPISGHRSVSWYQQTPGQGLQFLFEYFSETQRNKGNFPGRFSGRQFSNSRSEMNVSTLELGDSALYLCASSLWTGVAYEQYFGPGTRLTVT.

CDR3 in amino acids: CASSQEGRGYGYTF. In DNA form, the CDR3 reads TGCGCCAGCAGCCAAGAGGGCAGGGGCTATGGCTACACCTTC. The J gene is TRBJ1-2, the V gene TRBV4-3; the D gene is possibly TRBD1 (6 bases). The ends were cut back, 0 bases at V and 4 bases at J, with 9 bases in the middle. CDR1 is LGHNA and CDR2 is YSLEER in the germline V gene. The CDR3 consists of 14 residues.

The rearrangement joins TRBV6-5 to TRBJ1-6, with D uncertain. The CDR3 has 15 residues. In germline, CDR1 is MNHEY, CDR2 SVGAGI. Trimming took 8 bases from V and 5 from J, leaving 16 bases between them. CDR3 nucleotide sequence: TGTGCCAGCCGAGGACTGTTGAATAATAATTCACCCCTCCACTTT. Its protein is CASRGLLNNNSPLHF.